These T cell receptor beta chains were read from a single sample in a study of human T cells and chemical hapten exposure. TCRdb re-called the RACE reads with MiXCR, one entry per CDR3 protein. The sample lists around 71,000 distinct CDR3 sequences, more than 8% occurring once. The sequencing here drew on whole blood, taken in connection with sensitization to the hapten diphenylcyclopropenone (DPC). The receptors come from a woman in her thirties or forties with alopecia areata. Some clones in this sample may be carry-over from other donors' samples. Each CDR3 is given with its conserved first and last residue. A D gene is named only where the DNA matches it firmly. Rows give clone size only sometimes, using once, few, many, or a class for an expanded clone.

abundance,d_gene,v_gene,j_gene,CDR3aa,CDR3nt
many,TRBD1,TRBV20-1,TRBJ2-7,CSARDSRGPGYEQYF,TGCAGTGCTAGAGATAGCAGGGGGCCGGGGTACGAGCAGTACTTC
few,TRBD1,TRBV10-3,TRBJ2-1,CAITNTETGLSYNEQFF,TGTGCCATCACCAACACCGAGACAGGGCTATCGTACAATGAGCAGTTCTTC
few,-,TRBV29-1,TRBJ2-1,CSVVAGYGEQFF,TGCAGCGTTGTGGCGGGGTACGGTGAGCAGTTCTTC
many,-,TRBV5-1,TRBJ1-1,CASSLSLNTEAFF,TGCGCCAGCAGCCTATCTCTGAACACTGAAGCTTTCTTT
many,TRBD2,TRBV4-3,TRBJ2-5,CASSQGTSGGGRETQYF,TGCGCCAGCAGCCAAGGAACTAGCGGGGGGGGACGAGAGACCCAGTACTTC
few,-,TRBV7-2,TRBJ2-1,CASSLTALEQFF,TGTGCCAGCAGCTTAACGGCCCTTGAGCAGTTCTTC
many,-,TRBV7-9,TRBJ1-1,CASRQGQGWTEAFF,TGTGCCAGTCGCCAGGGGCAGGGGTGGACTGAAGCTTTCTTT
many,-,TRBV18,TRBJ2-1,CASSPHKGNMGEQFF,TGTGCCAGCTCACCACACAAGGGAAATATGGGTGAGCAGTTCTTC
-,-,TRBV10-3,TRBJ2-5,CAISVQGPETQYF,TGTGCCATCAGTGTACAGGGACCAGAGACCCAGTACTTC
few,-,TRBV6-2/TRBV6-3,TRBJ1-1,CASSLRRNTEAFF,TGTGCCAGCAGCCTCCGTCGGAACACTGAAGCTTTCTTT
few,-,TRBV10-1,TRBJ1-6,CASSDRAGAIDNSPLHF,TGCGCCAGCAGTGATAGGGCAGGCGCTATCGATAATTCACCCCTCCACTTT
few,-,TRBV7-8,TRBJ1-2,CASSLSAGLNYGYTF,TGTGCCAGCAGCTTAAGCGCAGGGCTTAACTATGGCTACACCTTC
few,-,TRBV6-1,TRBJ2-1,CASRPWTTNEQFF,TGTGCCAGCAGGCCCTGGACAACGAATGAGCAGTTCTTC
few,TRBD2,TRBV7-2,TRBJ2-2,CASSLISGGATGELFF,TGTGCCAGCAGCTTAATAAGCGGGGGGGCCACCGGGGAGCTGTTTTTT
many,-,TRBV2,TRBJ2-7,CASSDSSYEQYF,TGTGCCAGCAGTGACAGTTCCTACGAGCAGTACTTC
many,-,TRBV28,TRBJ2-3,CASSLSEGDTQYF,TGTGCCAGCAGTTTATCCGAAGGTGATACGCAGTATTTT
few,-,TRBV7-2,TRBJ1-2,CASSPSGNIDYGYTF,TGTGCCAGCAGCCCATCAGGGAATATAGACTATGGCTACACCTTC
many,TRBD1,TRBV12-3/TRBV12-4,TRBJ2-2,CASKLTGVGGELFF,TGTGCCAGCAAACTAACAGGGGTCGGCGGGGAGCTGTTTTTT
many,-,TRBV7-2,TRBJ1-1,CASRQNTEAFF,TGTGCCAGCCGCCAGAACACTGAAGCTTTCTTT
few,-,TRBV5-4,TRBJ2-3,CASSSLGPMSGTDTQYF,TGTGCCAGCAGCTCCCTGGGACCGATGTCTGGGACAGATACGCAGTATTTT
many,TRBD1,TRBV2,TRBJ2-7,CASRDRSYEQYF,TGTGCCAGCCGGGACAGATCCTACGAGCAGTACTTC
many,-,TRBV5-1,TRBJ2-1,CASSLAVPLNEQFF,TGCGCCAGCAGCTTGGCAGTCCCCCTGAATGAGCAGTTCTTC
-,-,TRBV7-9,TRBJ2-7,CASSYSGASYEQYF,TGTGCCAGCAGCTACTCCGGGGCCTCCTACGAGCAGTACTTC
few,-,TRBV7-6,TRBJ1-1,CASSLVGDEAFF,TGTGCCAGCAGCTTAGTGGGGGACGAGGCTTTCTTT
few,-,TRBV3-1,TRBJ2-7,CASSPGSYEQYF,TGTGCCAGCAGCCCGGGCTCCTACGAGCAGTACTTC
-,TRBD2,TRBV6-2/TRBV6-3,TRBJ2-1,CASSQMTSASENEQFF,TGTGCCAGCAGTCAGATGACTAGCGCTTCCGAGAATGAGCAGTTCTTC
many,-,TRBV5-4,TRBJ2-1,CASKSGPSYNEQFF,TGTGCCAGCAAGAGCGGGCCTTCCTACAATGAGCAGTTCTTC
-,TRBD1,TRBV5-1,TRBJ2-7,CASSATGGREQYF,TGCGCCAGCAGCGCCACAGGGGGCCGGGAGCAGTACTTC
few,-,TRBV18,TRBJ2-1,CASSPNWNEQFF,TGTGCCAGCTCACCAAATTGGAATGAGCAGTTCTTC
few,TRBD1,TRBV4-1,TRBJ2-7,CASSLRTGAYEQYF,TGCGCCAGTTCCCTCCGGACAGGGGCCTACGAGCAGTACTTC
few,TRBD1,TRBV5-5,TRBJ1-6,CASSSDRGNSPLHF,TGTGCCAGCAGCTCCGACAGGGGGAATTCACCCCTCCACTTT
few,TRBD1,TRBV6-6,TRBJ1-1,CASRPGQGVPGVSNTEAFF,TGTGCCAGCAGACCGGGACAGGGGGTCCCTGGGGTTTCTAACACTGAAGCTTTCTTT
many,TRBD2,TRBV3-1,TRBJ2-4,CASSQPGLDENQYF,TGTGCCAGCAGCCAACCGGGACTAGACGAGAATCAGTACTTC
many,-,TRBV9,TRBJ1-2,CASTLQGVGYGYTF,TGTGCCAGCACACTACAGGGAGTGGGCTATGGCTACACCTTC
-,-,TRBV7-8,TRBJ2-5,CASSPHDGAQETQYF,TGTGCCAGCAGCCCCCATGACGGGGCTCAAGAGACCCAGTACTTC
many,-,TRBV25-1,TRBJ1-5,CASSSQGGQPQHF,TGTGCCAGCAGCTCGCAGGGTGGCCAGCCCCAGCATTTT
many,-,TRBV29-1,TRBJ2-4,CSAKDPLAKNIQYF,TGCAGCGCCAAAGACCCTTTAGCCAAAAACATTCAGTACTTC
-,-,TRBV10-1,TRBJ2-1,CASSEYLWNEQFF,TGCGCCAGCAGTGAGTATCTTTGGAATGAGCAGTTCTTC
many,-,TRBV9,TRBJ2-2,CASSVVSGELFF,TGTGCCAGCAGCGTAGTGTCGGGGGAGCTGTTTTTT
many,-,TRBV6-2/TRBV6-3,TRBJ1-1,CASSYSRQPNTEAFF,TGTGCCAGCAGTTACTCGAGGCAGCCGAACACTGAAGCTTTCTTT
many,TRBD2,TRBV27,TRBJ2-1,CASRDLAADYNEQFF,TGTGCCAGCAGAGATCTAGCGGCGGACTACAATGAGCAGTTCTTC
few,TRBD1,TRBV4-3,TRBJ1-1,CASSPTGGGAEAFF,TGCGCCAGCAGCCCCACAGGGGGGGGGGCTGAAGCTTTCTTT
many,-,TRBV6-2/TRBV6-3,TRBJ1-1,CASSYRGSDTEAFF,TGTGCCAGCAGTTACCGGGGGTCGGACACTGAAGCTTTCTTT
many,TRBD2,TRBV12-3/TRBV12-4,TRBJ2-1,CASSLASGTSGANEQFF,TGTGCCAGCAGTTTAGCCTCCGGGACTAGCGGGGCCAATGAGCAGTTCTTC
many,-,TRBV29-1,TRBJ1-4,CSASLNEKLFF,TGCAGCGCCTCACTTAATGAAAAACTGTTTTTT
-,-,TRBV29-1,TRBJ1-2,CSVEDRAGYTF,TGCAGCGTTGAAGATCGAGCGGGCTACACCTTC
-,-,TRBV7-7,TRBJ1-6,CASGESYNSPLHF,TGTGCCAGCGGTGAATCCTATAATTCACCCCTCCACTTT
-,-,TRBV9,TRBJ2-5,CASSVQPGRGETQYF,TGTGCCAGCAGCGTTCAACCGGGCAGGGGTGAGACCCAGTACTTC